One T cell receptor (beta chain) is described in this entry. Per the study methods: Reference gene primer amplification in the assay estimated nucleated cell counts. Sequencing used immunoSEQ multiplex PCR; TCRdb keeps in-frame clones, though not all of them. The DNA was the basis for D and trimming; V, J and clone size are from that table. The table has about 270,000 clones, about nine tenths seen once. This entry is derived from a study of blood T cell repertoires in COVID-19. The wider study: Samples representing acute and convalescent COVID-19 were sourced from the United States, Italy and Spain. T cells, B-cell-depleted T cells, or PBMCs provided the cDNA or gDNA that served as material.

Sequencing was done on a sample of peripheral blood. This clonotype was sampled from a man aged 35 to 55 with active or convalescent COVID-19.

In DNA form, the CDR3 reads TGTGCCAGTAGTATCCCTAACAGGGGCACCGGGGAGCTGTTTTTT. Translated, it gives CASSIPNRGTGELFF. The chain combines TRBV19 with TRBJ2-2, with TRBD1 identical over 7 bases. The CDR3 sequence is 15 residues long. CDR1 is LNHDA and CDR2 is SQIVND in the germline V gene (reference sequence). With 3 bases clipped from V and 4 bases from J, the junction kept 5 bases outside the gene matches.